One sample yielded the 28 T cell receptor beta chains listed below, sequenced in a study of blood T cell repertoires in COVID-19. Sequencing was performed with immunoSEQ multiplex PCR; in TCRdb, only in-frame clones are kept and a portion is missing. The sample has 170,000 or so clones, roughly 89% seen once. The source material was peripheral blood. Receptors were obtained from a woman aged 70-85 years with COVID-19, enrolled during active disease.

The rearrangement uses TRBV28 and TRBJ1-3; D not resolved. The CDR3 contains 14 residues. V was shortened by 1 base and J by 2 bases, with 6 bases between the two germline ends. The V gene's germline CDR1 is MDHEN and CDR2 SYDVKM. The CDR3, as DNA: TGTGCCAGCAGTTTATTGGCTGCTGGAAACACCATATATTTT. Translating gives CASSLLAAGNTIYF.

The rearrangement uses TRBV5-1 and TRBJ2-5; a weak D match, TRBD1 (7 bases). Trimming took 7 bases from V and 2 from J, leaving 15 bases between them. The CDR3 is 14 amino acids. Per the germline V gene, CDR1 is SGHRS and CDR2 is YFSETQ. CDR3 in DNA: TGCGCCAGCCGTCCAGGGGGGATACAAGAGACCCAGTACTTC. Amino acids: CASRPGGIQETQYF.

This rearrangement joins TRBV19 to TRBJ2-1; 8 nucleotides line up with TRBD1. CDR1 and CDR2 (germline): LNHDA, SQIVND (reference sequence). The CDR3 is made up of 14 amino acids. V lost 4 bases, J lost 7 bases, and 6 bases stayed unmatched. The chain's CDR3 is CASSRQGAGNEQFF. CDR3 nucleotides: TGTGCCAGTAGTAGGCAGGGGGCAGGTAATGAGCAGTTCTTC.

J is TRBJ1-1 and V is TRBV19; the match to TRBD1 covers 8 bases. Losses at the gene ends were 5 bases for V and 2 bases for J; bases not matched to a gene: 13. The CDR3 is 17 residues long. Per germline, CDR1 LNHDA and CDR2 SQIVND (reference sequence). This CDR3 is CASSVQGVELGNTEAFF. The CDR3 DNA reads as TGTGCCAGTAGTGTACAGGGGGTCGAATTGGGTAACACTGAAGCTTTCTTT.

The rearrangement links TRBV7-6 to TRBJ2-3; TRBD2 is a possible D gene (6 bases). V lost 5 bases, J lost 0 bases, and 12 bases lay in between. Germline V gives CDR1 SGHVS, CDR2 FNYEAQ. The CDR3 is 15 amino acids. In DNA form, the CDR3 reads TGTGCCAGCAGCCAGCCGGGAGCTAGCACAGATACGCAGTATTTT. Its translation: CASSQPGASTDTQYF. The variable domain in full, with the rest retrieved from reference TRBV7-6 and TRBJ2-3, is GAGVSQSPRYKVTKRGQDVALRCDPISGHVSLYWYRQALGQGPEFLTYFNYEAQQDKSGLPNDRFSAERPEGSISTLTIQRTEQRDSAMYRCASSQPGASTDTQYFGPGTRLTVL.

The chain links TRBV28 to TRBJ1-5; unclear D gene. The CDR3 spans 15 residues. Germline CDR1 reads MDHEN; CDR2 reads SYDVKM. V lost 4 bases and J lost 4, with 14 bases in between. The DNA of the CDR3 is TGTGCCAGCAGTTCGCGCGGGCGCGGGAATCAGCCCCAGCATTTT. Translation gives CASSSRGRGNQPQHF.

The chain couples TRBV18 to TRBJ2-1; D unclear. V lost 2 bases and J 3 bases, leaving 11 bases between the germline ends. The CDR3 contains 15 residues. Germline V gene lookup returns CDR1 KGHSH and CDR2 LQKENI. DNA for the CDR3: TGTGCCAGCTCACCAGGCCAGGTGGGCTACAATGAGCAGTTCTTC. This gives the protein CASSPGQVGYNEQFF.

This clone was counted only a few times. The chain uses TRBV30 and TRBJ2-7; 11 bases fit TRBD1. Trimming at V came to 1 base and at J to 1 base, leaving 6 bases not matched to a gene. The germline V gene has CDR1 GTSNPN and CDR2 SVGIG (reference sequence). The CDR3 runs 16 residues. CDR3 nucleotides: TGTGCCTGGAGTGGGACAGGGGGCTTCTTTTCCTACGAGCAGTACTTC. It translates to CAWSGTGGFFSYEQYF.

The chain has TRBV2 and TRBJ2-2; the match to TRBD1 covers 8 bases. From germline, CDR1 is SNHLY and CDR2 FYNNEI. With V trimmed by 7 bases and J by 7 bases, 5 bases remained unmatched. CDR3 size: 13 residues. CDR3 coding DNA: TGTGCCAGCAACGGACAGGGCAGCGGGGAGCTGTTTTTT. Its translation: CASNGQGSGELFF.

V gene TRBV7-2 combines with J gene TRBJ2-7; 10 positions agree with TRBD2. The CDR3 covers 15 residues. Germline assignment: CDR1 SGHTA and CDR2 FQGNSA. Trimming at V came to 1 base and at J to 6 bases, leaving 6 bases not matched to a gene. The CDR3 DNA reads as TGTGCCAGCAGCTTAGTTTCCGGGACTAGCGCCGAGCAGTACTTC. Residues: CASSLVSGTSAEQYF.

CDR3 nucleotides: TGTGCCAGCAGCAATAGACAGGGGGCGATCGGGGAGCTGTTTTTT. Amino acids: CASSNRQGAIGELFF. The chain combines TRBV7-2 with TRBJ2-2, with TRBD1 identical over 10 bases. With V trimmed by 5 bases and J by 7 bases, 7 bases remained unmatched. This CDR3 has 15 amino acids. Germline V gene lookup returns CDR1 SGHTA and CDR2 FQGNSA.

V is TRBV5-1 and J is TRBJ2-7; D is unresolved. Germline lookup yields CDR1 SGHRS and CDR2 YFSETQ. The CDR3 runs 11 residues. With 3 bases removed from V and 3 bases from J, the gap between germline ends came to 4 bases. This chain's CDR3 is CASSSGYEQYF. CDR3 nucleotide sequence: TGCGCCAGCAGCTCCGGCTACGAGCAGTACTTC.

This chain joins TRBV29-1 and TRBJ2-7; D remains unclear. Trimming stripped 5 bases from V and 0 bases from J, with 8 bases between. Germline CDR1 SQVTM, CDR2 ANQGSEA. This CDR3 has 12 amino acids. This CDR3 reads CSVRYSSYEQYF. The CDR3 DNA is TGCAGCGTTAGATACAGCTCCTACGAGCAGTACTTC.

In its sample, this clone was seen once. The CDR3 DNA is TGTGCCAGCAGTTTGGAATTGGGGGGGAGCTCTGGAAACACCATATATTTT. Protein: CASSLELGGSSGNTIYF. The chain has TRBV28 and TRBJ1-3; perhaps TRBD1 as D (5 bases). V lost 3 bases, J lost 0 bases, and 15 bases lay in between. The CDR3 covers 17 residues. In germline, CDR1 is MDHEN, CDR2 SYDVKM.

CDR3 DNA: TGCGCCAGCAGCCAAGATCTGGCCCACTCTGGGGCCAACGTCCTGACTTTC. It translates to CASSQDLAHSGANVLTF. This chain links TRBV4-3 with TRBJ2-6; no clear D gene. CDR3 length: 17 residues. V lost 0 bases and J lost 0, with 9 bases in between. CDR1 LGHNA and CDR2 YSLEER come from the germline V gene.

V is TRBV24-1 and J is TRBJ1-5; 10 bases align to TRBD1. Per germline, CDR1 KGHDR and CDR2 SFDVKD. The CDR3 sequence is 14 residues long. V trimming: 5 bases; J trimming: 6 bases; junction bases outside the gene matches: 3. The CDR3 nucleotides are TGTGCCACCAGTGGGGACAGGGGAAGTCAGCCCCAGCATTTT. It codes for CATSGDRGSQPQHF.

The chain carries TRBV19 and TRBJ1-3, with D unresolved. The CDR3 extends over 13 amino acids. Germline V gene lookup returns CDR1 LNHDA and CDR2 SQIVND (reference sequence). V was trimmed by 3 bases and J by 0 bases, leaving 3 bases between them. CDR3 nucleotide sequence: TGTGCCAGTAGTATCAACTCTGGAAACACCATATATTTT. Translation: CASSINSGNTIYF.

CDR3 sequence: CAWSGQGEQPQHF. CDR3 coding DNA: TGTGCCTGGAGTGGACAGGGGGAACAGCCCCAGCATTTT. The rearrangement uses TRBV30 and TRBJ1-5; 9 nucleotides line up with TRBD1. V shed 1 base and J 7 bases; nucleotides not matched to a gene: 2. The CDR3 length is 13 residues. Germline CDR1 and CDR2: GTSNPN and SVGIG (reference sequence).

CDR3 in amino acids: CASGVHNGGYYEQYF. The CDR3, as DNA: TGTGCCAGCGGAGTTCACAATGGGGGCTACTACGAGCAGTACTTC. The chain joins TRBV6-6 to TRBJ2-7, with a possible D match to TRBD1 (6 bases). The CDR3 spans 15 residues. Trimming stripped 8 bases from V and 3 bases from J, with 20 bases between. The V gene's germline CDR1 is MNHNY and CDR2 SVGAGI (reference sequence).

This chain joins TRBV15 and TRBJ2-7, with D possibly matching TRBD2 (5 bases). V was clipped by 0 bases and J by 2 bases, with 14 bases between them. The CDR3 spans 16 residues. Germline V gene data show CDR1 as LNHNV and CDR2 as YYDKDF (reference sequence). Here the CDR3 DNA reads TGTGCCACCAGCAGAGATTATCGGAGGATGGCCTACGAGCAGTACTTC. Amino acids: CATSRDYRRMAYEQYF. Variable domain in full (rest from reference TRBV15 and TRBJ2-7): DAMVIQNPRYQVTQFGKPVTLSCSQTLNHNVMYWYQQKSSQAPKLLFHYYDKDFNNEADTPDNFQSRRPNTSFCFLDIRSPGLGDTAMYLCATSRDYRRMAYEQYFGPGTRLTVT.

The chain carries TRBV7-2 and TRBJ1-4; weak D call: TRBD1 (5 bases). The CDR3 consists of 15 residues. The germline V and J ends were trimmed by 1 base and 10 bases, with 16 bases remaining between them. CDR1 is SGHTA, CDR2 FQGNSA, per germline. In nucleotides, the CDR3 is TGTGCCAGCAGCTTAGGATCGGGGGGGTTCCGAAAACTGTTTTTT. Amino acid sequence: CASSLGSGGFRKLFF. The full variable domain, in which reference TRBV7-2 and TRBJ1-4 provide the parts outside the CDR3, is GAGVSQSPSNKVTEKGKDVELRCDPISGHTALYWYRQSLGQGLEFLIYFQGNSAPDKSGLPSDRFSAERTGGSVSTLTIQRTQQEDSAVYLCASSLGSGGFRKLFFGSGTQLSVL.

The rearrangement links TRBV3-1 (or the pseudogene TRBV3-2) to TRBJ2-7; 7 bases align to TRBD1. The germline CDR1 and CDR2 sequences are LGHDT and YNNKEL (reference sequence). The CDR3 runs to 17 residues. With V trimmed by 4 bases and J by 0 bases, 12 bases remained unmatched. CDR3 protein: CASSPDVRDRDSYEQYF. In nucleotides, the CDR3 is TGTGCCAGCAGCCCAGACGTCCGGGACAGAGACTCCTACGAGCAGTACTTC.

The CDR3: CASRFTGGLQAFF. Written as DNA, the CDR3 is TGTGCCAGCAGGTTCACAGGGGGCTTGCAAGCTTTCTTT. This chain links TRBV28 with TRBJ1-1; 9 bases fit TRBD1. Germline trimming cut 6 bases from V and 9 bases from J; bases unmatched to any gene: 8. Germline V CDR1 and CDR2: MDHEN, SYDVKM. CDR3 size: 13 residues.

The chain recombines TRBV28 with TRBJ1-2; TRBD1 matches 8 bases. CDR3 length: 15 amino acids. Germline V gene data show CDR1 as MDHEN and CDR2 as SYDVKM. Trimming cost V 2 bases and J 6 bases; bases outside gene matches: 8. The CDR3 here is CASSLDRGIWDGYTF. The CDR3 coding sequence is TGTGCCAGCAGTTTAGACAGGGGAATTTGGGATGGCTACACCTTC.

The chain links TRBV9 to TRBJ1-1, with TRBD1 matching 9 bases. Unmatched junction bases numbered 11, after V lost 3 bases and J lost 5 bases. The CDR3 runs to 16 residues. CDR1 and CDR2 from the germline V gene are SGDLS and YYNGEE. CDR3: CASSAPRTGERTEAFF. CDR3 DNA sequence: TGTGCCAGCAGCGCCCCAAGGACAGGGGAGAGGACTGAAGCTTTCTTT.

This clone occurred a few times. The V call is TRBV6-1, the J call TRBJ1-4; 7 nucleotides align to TRBD1. CDR3 size: 16 residues. CDR1 MNHNS and CDR2 SASEGT come from the germline V gene. J was trimmed by 4 bases and V by 3 bases; bases with no gene match: 8. The CDR3 coding sequence is TGTGCCAGCAGTGAGGGCACGGGGACAGTTAATGAAAAACTGTTTTTT. It is translated as CASSEGTGTVNEKLFF.

J is TRBJ1-1 and V is TRBV14; D ambiguous. V was pared by 0 bases and J by 1 base, with 9 bases between. This CDR3 is built from 15 residues. From germline, CDR1 is SGHDN and CDR2 FVKESK. DNA of the CDR3: TGTGCCAGCAGCCAAGATCAGCGGTGGAACACTGAAGCTTTCTTT. It yields the protein CASSQDQRWNTEAFF.

This chain joins TRBV5-1 and TRBJ2-2; 8 nucleotides agree with TRBD2. The germline V gene encodes CDR1 SGHRS and CDR2 YFSETQ. The CDR3 totals 15 residues. The V segment lost 6 bases and the J segment 0 bases; nucleotides outside the gene matches: 4. The CDR3 loop is CASKQGLANTGELFF. CDR3 bases: TGCGCCAGCAAACAGGGACTAGCGAACACCGGGGAGCTGTTTTTT.